This TCR beta chain was profiled in a study of T cell changes during pregnancy in multiple sclerosis (dated by TCRdb to the late 2010s). General notes on the study: The study examined how the T cell repertoire changed over the course of pregnancy in women with multiple sclerosis.

With regard to this clone: Its binding antigen is unknown. Qualities for individual bases were not recorded, and no much larger clone is one base off.

The library was obtained by the immunoSEQ multiplex PCR assay. This immuneACCESS table, as held by TCRdb, lists in-frame sequences with V and J called but not all clones. Of the missing ones, under half trace to an unresolved V gene in checked studies; the others have no known cause. In this sample the table shows 75,000 to 95,000 clones, 91% of which occur a single time. The ten largest clones represent around 0.93% of the sample. The germline ends are 16 bases apart after V is trimmed by 4 bases and J by 3 bases. Spanning cysteine to phenylalanine, the CDR3 consists of 16 amino acids. Only the CDR3 portion is preserved as DNA: 48 bases, with reading frame beginning at the first base. The germline V gene specifies SGDLS as CDR1 and YYNGEE as CDR2.

Sample: peripheral blood, taken before pregnancy. The TCR sequence derives from a female donor with multiple sclerosis, enrolled in a pregnancy study. The chain employs TRBV9 and TRBJ2-2; TRBD2 might be the D gene, on 5 matching bases. The DNA is TGTGCCAGCAGCCGGGGAGAGCGTGAGGACACCGGGGAGCTGTTTTTT. The resulting protein is CASSRGEREDTGELFF. Beyond the CDR3, the reference TRBV9 and TRBJ2-2 genes provide the residues; the full variable domain reads: DSGVTQTPKHLITATGQRVTLRCSPRSGDLSVYWYQQSLDQGLQFLIQYYNGEERAKGNILERFSAQQFPDLHSELNLSSLELGDSALYFCASSRGEREDTGELFFGEGSRLTVL.